This T cell receptor beta chain was sequenced during a study of identical twins. Study findings and constraints: Reduced insertions were recorded for abundant cord blood beta clonotypes, with no such pattern in memory repertoires.

The CDR3 extends over 15 amino acids. Germline-derived CDR1 and CDR2 are LGHNA and YNFKEQ. V shed 5 bases and J shed 1 base, with 13 bases lying between them. Each donor was a healthy Caucasian. This clonotype was seen repeatedly, ten times or more. No antigen is known for it. TCRdb analysed the 5' RACE reads with MiXCR anew, one entry per CDR3 protein. The sample includes about 1.7 million distinct CDR3 sequences, less than 40% of them seen just once. The TCR was taken from a newborn girl in good health. The rearrangement uses TRBV4-2 and TRBJ2-3, with D possibly matching TRBD2 (6 bases). The sequencing input was cord blood. CDR3 in DNA: TGTGCCAGCAGCGGACTTGTAGCGGGCACAGATACGCAGTATTTT. This gives the protein CASSGLVAGTDTQYF.